This TCR beta chain appears in the sequencing data of a study of low-dose radiotherapy and immunotherapy resistance in tumors. Turning to this clonotype: No DNA is shown, since the ends of the CDR3 on it are uncertain; the CDR3 is the one TCRdb lists.

The time point denotes: after trial treatment. The treatment was: LDRT plus nivolumab, ipilimumab, low-dose cyclophosphamide and aspirin (RACIN trial). The CDR3 adds up to 15 amino acids, both ends counted. In germline, CDR1 is SQVTM, CDR2 ANQGSEA. Primers used for first-strand cDNA, a TRAV- and TRBV-specific set, covered both alpha and beta chains. A constant-region primer paired with the V-primer adapter amplified TCRs over about 19 PCR cycles. TCRdb reprocessed the reads with MiXCR, giving one entry per CDR3 protein. The sample shows some 40,000 distinct CDR3 sequences, 20% of them seen only once. The sequence was obtained from a female donor with ovarian cancer. This chain links TRBV29-1 with TRBJ2-2; TRBD1 was called by the table and not checked on the DNA. Sequencing used PBMCs, obtained after low-dose radiotherapy plus immunotherapy. The CDR3 protein is CSVEPGRGTGELFFF.